The 19 T cell receptor beta chains below come from one sample, sequenced in a study of identifying expanded T cells in peripheral blood. Profiled with immunoSEQ multiplex PCR; TCRdb holds only in-frame clones, not every one. The sample holds about 83,000 clones, 89% seen once. Sequencing was done on a sample of blood. All receptors come from a person aged 18-69 years in good health.

The chain links TRBV7-2 to TRBJ2-1; tentative D call: TRBD2 (5 bases). Germline V gene sequence: CDR1 SGHTA, CDR2 FQGNSA. This CDR3 comprises 15 residues. V was trimmed by 5 bases and J by 6 bases, leaving 17 bases between them. As DNA, the CDR3 is TGTGCCAGCAGCCATGGACTTGCTCGGGGCAATGAGCAGTTCTTC. Protein product: CASSHGLARGNEQFF.

The chain is built from TRBV5-6 and TRBJ2-7; 10 nucleotides line up with TRBD2. There are 15 residues in the CDR3. The germline CDR1 and CDR2 sequences are SGHDT and YYEEEE. V lost 4 bases and J lost 2; bases outside the gene matches: 6. The CDR3 bases are TGTGCCAGCAGCCCTGGACTAGCGGCAACCTACGAGCAGTACTTC. It is translated as CASSPGLAATYEQYF.

V gene TRBV9 combines with J gene TRBJ2-3, with D tentatively TRBD1 (6 bases). The V end lost 1 base, the J end lost 2 bases, and 11 bases lay between the germline ends. CDR1 is SGDLS and CDR2 is YYNGEE in the germline V gene. This CDR3 comprises 15 residues. The chain's CDR3 is CASSVLTGVTDTQYF. CDR3 DNA: TGTGCCAGCAGCGTACTGACAGGAGTCACAGATACGCAGTATTTT. The variable domain in full, completed from reference TRBV9 and TRBJ2-3, reads DSGVTQTPKHLITATGQRVTLRCSPRSGDLSVYWYQQSLDQGLQFLIQYYNGEERAKGNILERFSAQQFPDLHSELNLSSLELGDSALYFCASSVLTGVTDTQYFGPGTRLTVL.

The rearrangement uses TRBV19 and TRBJ2-7; D possibly uses TRBD1 or TRBD2 (5 bases each). This CDR3 has 15 amino acids. Germline V CDR1 and CDR2: LNHDA, SQIVND (reference sequence). V gave up 3 bases and J gave up 3 bases, with 15 bases separating them. CDR3 amino acids: CASSIVLGRDYEQYF. Written as DNA, the CDR3 is TGTGCCAGTAGTATTGTCCTGGGACGGGACTACGAGCAGTACTTC.

The chain has TRBV29-1 and TRBJ1-1, with D hard to call. Trimming took off 1 base at V and 4 bases at J, with 10 bases between the two ends. This CDR3 has 13 residues. Germline CDR1 and CDR2: SQVTM and ANQGSEA. The CDR3 DNA reads TGCAGCGTTGAAGGGTTGGCGGGCACTGAAGCTTTCTTT. Amino acids: CSVEGLAGTEAFF.

This clone was seen a single time. The chain carries TRBV6-6 and TRBJ1-6; possibly TRBD1 for D (5 bases). The CDR3 extends over 15 amino acids. Germline CDR1 is MNHNY and CDR2 is SVGAGI (reference sequence). The V end was cut by 0 bases, the J end by 10 bases, with 13 bases between. The CDR3 DNA sequence: TGTGCCAGCAGTTACTCGATAGGGACTGGGTCACCCCTCCACTTT. Its translation is CASSYSIGTGSPLHF.

The chain joins TRBV29-1 to TRBJ2-7, with D perhaps TRBD2 (6 bases). Per germline, CDR1 SQVTM and CDR2 ANQGSEA. Between the trimmed V and J ends, which lost 4 bases and 2 bases, there was a span of 15 bases. The CDR3 sequence is 14 residues long. CDR3 amino acids: CSVVAIADTYEQYF. The CDR3 DNA reads as TGCAGCGTTGTCGCGATAGCGGATACCTACGAGCAGTACTTC.

This clone showed up just once. The gene calls are TRBV7-4 and TRBJ2-4; 11 bases line up with TRBD1. CDR3 size: 16 residues. V was pared by 0 bases and J by 6 bases, with 4 bases of the junction left unmatched. Per germline, CDR1 SGHVT and CDR2 SQSDAQ. The CDR3 is CASSLAGQGVGNIQYF. The CDR3 DNA reads TGTGCCAGCAGCTTAGCGGGACAGGGGGTTGGAAACATTCAGTACTTC.

The V and J genes are TRBV19 and TRBJ2-7; a weak D match, TRBD1 (6 bases). Germline V gene data show CDR1 as LNHDA and CDR2 as SQIVND (reference sequence). The CDR3 extends over 15 amino acids. The V gene lost 6 bases and the J gene lost 5 bases, with 20 bases spanning the gap. CDR3 loop: CASRDTGSPIDEQYF. CDR3 sequence (DNA): TGTGCCAGTAGGGATACAGGGAGTCCCATCGACGAGCAGTACTTC.

This clone was seen a single time. This chain joins TRBV28 and TRBJ1-5, with D unresolved. This CDR3 is 15 amino acids long. Germline CDR1 is MDHEN and CDR2 is SYDVKM. With 4 bases removed from V and 0 bases from J, the gap between germline ends came to 10 bases. CDR3 in DNA: TGTGCCAGCAGTTCGACTCCGTATAGCAATCAGCCCCAGCATTTT. Protein: CASSSTPYSNQPQHF.

The V call is TRBV28, the J call TRBJ2-1; D gene ambiguous. CDR1 and CDR2 from the germline V gene are MDHEN and SYDVKM. V was pared by 10 bases and J by 0 bases, with 13 bases between. This CDR3 spans 14 amino acids. The CDR3 here is CATRDSSSYNEQFF. CDR3 nucleotides: TGTGCCACCCGCGACTCCAGCTCCTACAATGAGCAGTTCTTC.

This chain uses TRBV5-1 with TRBJ1-1; tentatively, D is TRBD1 (5 bases). Germline V CDR1 and CDR2: SGHRS, YFSETQ. The CDR3 has 16 amino acids. V lost 0 bases and J lost 4, with 16 bases in between. CDR3 residues: CASSLVGGGVSTEAFF. DNA of the CDR3: TGCGCCAGCAGCTTGGTAGGAGGAGGGGTAAGCACTGAAGCTTTCTTT.

V gene TRBV10-3 combines with J gene TRBJ2-7, with TRBD1 matching over 9 bases. The ends lost 6 bases at V and 0 bases at J; junction bases unmatched: 6. The CDR3 totals 15 residues. Per the germline V gene, CDR1 is ENHRY and CDR2 is SYGVKD. The CDR3 here is CAISAPGQGSYEQYF. The CDR3 DNA is TGTGCCATCAGCGCACCGGGACAGGGCTCCTACGAGCAGTACTTC.

This chain connects TRBV6-5 to TRBJ2-5; D remains unclear. The CDR3 runs 13 residues. Germline CDR1 and CDR2: MNHEY and SVGAGI. The V end was cut by 3 bases, the J end by 0 bases, with 5 bases between. The CDR3 here is CASSYRYQETQYF. CDR3 coding DNA: TGTGCCAGCAGTTATCGGTACCAAGAGACCCAGTACTTC.

This chain links TRBV29-1 with TRBJ1-2; 7 bases are shared with TRBD1. CDR3 length equals 12 residues. Germline V gives CDR1 SQVTM, CDR2 ANQGSEA. The junction had 1 base not matched to a gene; V was cut back by 4 bases and J by 2 bases. The CDR3 here is CSVGGQNYGYTF. In DNA, the CDR3 is TGCAGCGTTGGGGGACAGAACTATGGCTACACCTTC.

The rearrangement links TRBV2 to TRBJ2-5; no clear D. This CDR3 comprises 14 residues. Germline V gene data show CDR1 as SNHLY and CDR2 as FYNNEI. V was shortened by 3 bases and J by 2 bases, with 10 bases between the two germline ends. CDR3 residues: CASSEPRYQETQYF. CDR3 bases: TGTGCCAGCAGTGAGCCCCGTTATCAAGAGACCCAGTACTTC. Together with reference TRBV2 and TRBJ2-5, the CDR3 gives the full variable domain: EPEVTQTPSHQVTQMGQEVILRCVPISNHLYFYWYRQILGQKVEFLVSFYNNEISEKSEIFDDQFSVERPDGSNFTLKIRSTKLEDSAMYFCASSEPRYQETQYFGPGTRLLVL.

V usage is TRBV23-1 and J usage is TRBJ1-2, with no clear D. Being an ORF, TRBV23-1 has a function that is uncertain. The CDR3 sequence is 10 residues long. Trimming removed 3 bases from V and 10 bases from J, with 6 bases in between. CDR3 in amino acids: CASSQCFYTF. CDR3 in DNA: TGCGCCAGCAGTCAGTGTTTCTACACCTTC.

V is TRBV28 and J is TRBJ2-5; tentatively, D is TRBD1 or TRBD2 (5 bases each). The J call may be incorrect, as the DNA end agrees better with TRBJ2-7. This CDR3 spans 13 amino acids. Germline V gives CDR1 MDHEN, CDR2 SYDVKM. CDR3 coding DNA: TGTGCCAGCAGTTTGGGGGTGAACTACGAGCAGTACTTC. This gives the protein CASSLGVNYEQYF.

Comment on this clone: The sample has other DNA sequences that encode this CDR3 too. The rearrangement uses TRBV30 and TRBJ1-2; possible D gene TRBD1, 6 bases. From germline, CDR1 is GTSNPN and CDR2 SVGIG (reference sequence). The CDR3 spans 14 residues. V dropped 3 bases and J dropped 4 bases, with 15 bases sitting between them. CDR3 in amino acids: CAWSVRRGAYGYTF. In DNA, the CDR3 is TGTGCCTGGAGCGTACGCCGGGGGGCCTATGGCTACACCTTC.